A single sample gave rise to the 27 T cell receptor beta chains below, sequenced in a study of blood T cell repertoires in COVID-19 (dated by TCRdb to about 2020). The library was built by means of the immunoSEQ multiplex PCR assay. Not all clones reach the TCRdb copy of this immuneACCESS table, which keeps in-frame sequences only. Checked studies attribute under half of the gap to unresolved V genes and leave the rest unexplained. The sample data list roughly 110,000 clones, and about 80% of these were observed just once. The ten largest make up around 8% of the sample. Specimen: peripheral blood. Source of these receptors: a woman aged 40 to 50 with acute or convalescent COVID-19.

This clone was seen more than once but under ten times. V is TRBV11-3 and J is TRBJ2-1; 8 nucleotides match TRBD1. The germline CDR1 and CDR2 sequences are SGHNT and YENEEA. The CDR3 contains 14 residues. Trimming cost V 5 bases and J 8 bases; bases outside gene matches: 8. DNA of the CDR3: TGTGCCAGCAGCGAGAGGACAGGGCGGGATGAGCAGTTCTTC. This codes for CASSERTGRDEQFF.

This clone showed up just a few times. The genes are TRBV21-1 and TRBJ2-1; TRBD1 is the table's D call and was not checked against the DNA. TRBV21-1 is shown as a pseudogene. The CDR3 loop spans 16 amino acids. The DNA of the CDR3 is TGTGCCAGCAGCAAAGCTTGGACAGGGAGATACAATGAGCAGTTCTTC. It is translated as CASSKAWTGRYNEQFF.

This clone was found once. The genes are TRBV6-5 and TRBJ2-3; possible D gene TRBD1, 6 bases. Germline V gene lookup returns CDR1 MNHEY and CDR2 SVGAGI. This CDR3 is built from 14 residues. Trimming took off 2 bases at V and 2 bases at J, with 8 bases between the two ends. The CDR3 spells CASSYRQVTDTQYF. The CDR3, as DNA: TGTGCCAGCAGTTACAGACAGGTCACAGATACGCAGTATTTT.

The chain recombines TRBV7-9 with TRBJ2-2; 7 nucleotides line up with TRBD2. This CDR3 has 17 amino acids. V was clipped by 4 bases and J by 5 bases; unmatched bases: 13. CDR1 SEHNR and CDR2 FQNEAQ come from the germline V gene (reference sequence). The DNA of the CDR3 is TGTGCCAGCAGCTGGGCCGGGACTAAAGGTGGGACCGGGGAGCTGTTTTTT. It translates to CASSWAGTKGGTGELFF.

The chain employs TRBV18 and TRBJ2-7, with 7 bases fitting TRBD1. Trimming took 3 bases from V and 3 from J; bases not matched to a gene: 5. The CDR3 has 14 amino acids. Germline CDR1 is KGHSH and CDR2 is LQKENI. The CDR3, as DNA: TGTGCCAGCTCACCCGCCAACAGGGGCTACGAGCAGTACTTC. Translated, it gives CASSPANRGYEQYF.

The chain uses TRBV20-1 and TRBJ2-3; D not certain. The V gene lost 7 bases and the J gene lost 7 bases, with 9 bases spanning the gap. CDR1 and CDR2 from the germline V gene are DFQATT and SNEGSKA (reference sequence). The CDR3 covers 10 residues. The CDR3 DNA follows: TGCAGTGTTCCAGAAAATACGCAGTATTTT. Its protein is CSVPENTQYF.

The J gene is TRBJ1-2, the V gene TRBV19; D may be TRBD1 (6 bases). CDR1 LNHDA and CDR2 SQIVND come from the germline V gene (reference sequence). Trimming removed 6 bases at V and 2 bases at J, with 16 bases between. The CDR3 runs to 15 residues. The CDR3 loop reads CASSPTGRGNYGYTF. DNA for the CDR3: TGTGCCAGTAGCCCCACAGGGAGGGGAAACTATGGCTACACCTTC. The entire variable domain, with the rest obtained from reference TRBV19 and TRBJ1-2, is as follows: DGGITQSPKYLFRKEGQNVTLSCEQNLNHDAMYWYRQDPGQGLRLIYYSQIVNDFQKGDIAEGYSVSREKKESFPLTVTSAQKNPTAFYLCASSPTGRGNYGYTFGSGTRLTVV.

V and J are TRBV14 and TRBJ2-3; TRBD2 matches at 8 bases. Germline V lookup: CDR1 SGHDN, CDR2 FVKESK. The V and J ends lost 1 base and 3 bases, in that order; junction bases with no gene match: 3. CDR3 length: 15 amino acids. This CDR3 is CASSQVGGGTDTQYF. The DNA of the CDR3 is TGTGCCAGCAGCCAAGTCGGGGGGGGGACAGATACGCAGTATTTT.

The rearrangement links TRBV5-1 to TRBJ2-3; 11 bases agree with TRBD2. In germline, CDR1 is SGHRS, CDR2 YFSETQ. The CDR3 totals 14 residues. V lost 5 bases to trimming and J lost 6 bases; unmatched junction nucleotides: 5. The CDR3 DNA reads TGCGCCAGCAGGAAACTAGCGGGGGACGATACGCAGTATTTT. Protein: CASRKLAGDDTQYF.

CDR3 amino acids: CASSLAADRRGHGYTF. CDR3 coding DNA: TGCGCCAGCAGCTTGGCCGCTGACCGAAGAGGTCATGGCTACACCTTC. This chain joins TRBV5-1 and TRBJ1-2; D not resolved. V dropped 0 bases and J dropped 6 bases, with 18 bases sitting between them. CDR1 is SGHRS, CDR2 YFSETQ, per germline. There are 16 residues in the CDR3.

V is TRBV15 and J is TRBJ1-2, with TRBD1 matching 7 bases. There are 13 residues in the CDR3. Germline V lookup: CDR1 LNHNV, CDR2 YYDKDF (reference sequence). The J segment lost 2 bases and the V segment lost 7 bases, leaving 4 bases of the junction unmatched. CDR3 in amino acids: CATTEQGNYGYTF. Written as DNA, the CDR3 is TGTGCCACCACCGAACAGGGGAACTATGGCTACACCTTC.

CDR3: CASSPRLDSPLHF. In DNA, the CDR3 is TGTGCCAGCAGTCCCCGACTTGATTCACCCCTCCACTTT. This chain joins TRBV12-3 or TRBV12-4 and TRBJ1-6; D is uncertain. V was pared by 5 bases and J by 8 bases, with 10 bases between. CDR3 length equals 13 residues.

A few counts support this clone. The gene calls are TRBV7-8 and TRBJ1-3; TRBD1 matches 9 bases. The CDR3 runs to 13 residues. The germline gives CDR1 SGHVS, CDR2 FQNEAQ. Trimming removed 5 bases from V and 7 bases from J; junction bases left unmatched: 3. CDR3 sequence reads: CASSPGQGNTIYF. In DNA, the CDR3 is TGTGCCAGCAGCCCAGGACAGGGGAACACCATATATTTT.

The V gene is TRBV6-5, the J gene TRBJ1-1, with D possibly being TRBD1 (5 bases). V was cut by 8 bases and J by 4 bases, with 17 bases left in between. The germline gives CDR1 MNHEY, CDR2 SVGAGI. This CDR3 is built from 14 residues. The CDR3 DNA reads as TGTGCCAGCCATCAGGGAGGCACTAGCACTGAAGCTTTCTTT. Translation: CASHQGGTSTEAFF.

The rearrangement joins TRBV19 to TRBJ2-3, with a weak D call TRBD2 (6 bases). The CDR3 spans 12 residues. Per the germline V gene, CDR1 is LNHDA and CDR2 is SQIVND (reference sequence). The V gene lost 8 bases and the J gene lost 5 bases, with 11 bases spanning the gap. CDR3 sequence: CASGEVGDTQYF. CDR3 in DNA: TGTGCCAGTGGGGAGGTGGGAGATACGCAGTATTTT.

The V and J genes are TRBV19 and TRBJ1-5, with D perhaps TRBD1 (5 bases). CDR3 length: 14 residues. The germline CDR1 and CDR2 sequences are LNHDA and SQIVND (reference sequence). V shed 10 bases and J shed 2 bases, with 15 bases lying between them. The CDR3 sequence is CATRTSQGNQPQHF. The DNA of the CDR3 is TGTGCCACCAGGACAAGTCAGGGCAATCAGCCCCAGCATTTT.

This clone was recorded once. V and J are TRBV12-3 or TRBV12-4 and TRBJ1-2; D gene ambiguous. V was trimmed by 3 bases and J by 9 bases, leaving 14 bases between them. The CDR3 runs to 13 residues. The CDR3 region has the DNA TGTGCCAGCAGTTTCAGCGAGTTGGTTAGCTACACCTTC. Residues: CASSFSELVSYTF.

The chain employs TRBV21-1 and TRBJ1-1; TRBD1, the table's D call, was not compared with the DNA. TRBV21-1 is labeled a pseudogene. CDR3 size: 14 residues. CDR3 region: CASSIEGVVTEAFF. The DNA of the CDR3 is TGTGCCAGCAGCATCGAAGGGGTCGTGACTGAAGCTTTCTTT.

This clone was detected once. CDR3 loop: CASSLRLAGGTGELFF. The CDR3 coding sequence is TGTGCCAGCAGCCTTAGACTAGCGGGAGGAACCGGGGAGCTGTTTTTT. The rearrangement links TRBV4-2 to TRBJ2-2, with 13 bases fitting TRBD2. Germline trimming cut 4 bases from V and 5 bases from J; bases unmatched to any gene: 4. The CDR3 has 16 residues. The germline CDR1 and CDR2 sequences are LGHNA and YNFKEQ.

The rearrangement links TRBV5-6 to TRBJ1-2, with 10 bases aligning to TRBD1. The length of the CDR3 is 14 residues. V shed 2 bases and J 5 bases; nucleotides not matched to a gene: 3. From germline, CDR1 is SGHDT and CDR2 YYEEEE. CDR3 bases: TGTGCCAGCAGCTTAACGGGACAGGGGTATGGCTACACCTTC. Translating it yields CASSLTGQGYGYTF.

The chain couples TRBV5-1 to TRBJ2-6, with D unresolved. The CDR3 length is 14 residues. Trimming pared 2 bases from V and 0 bases from J, leaving 3 bases between. Germline CDR1 SGHRS, CDR2 YFSETQ. The CDR3 bases are TGCGCCAGCAGCTTCAACTCTGGGGCCAACGTCCTGACTTTC. Its translation: CASSFNSGANVLTF.

The count of this clone is one. The rearrangement uses TRBV27 and TRBJ1-2; the match to TRBD1 covers 8 bases. Unmatched junction bases numbered 5, after V lost 5 bases and J lost 6 bases. The CDR3 is 13 residues long. In germline, CDR1 is MNHEY, CDR2 SMNVEV (reference sequence). Here the CDR3 reads CASSENRGDGYTF. The CDR3 DNA reads as TGTGCCAGCAGTGAAAACAGGGGGGATGGCTACACCTTC.

V usage is TRBV6-6 and J usage is TRBJ1-2; possible D gene TRBD1, 5 bases. Between the trimmed V and J ends, which lost 8 bases and 6 bases, there was a span of 16 bases. Germline V gene data show CDR1 as MNHNY and CDR2 as SVGAGI (reference sequence). This CDR3 contains 13 residues. CDR3 amino acids: CASGPRGGNGYTF. The CDR3 nucleotides read TGTGCCAGCGGGCCAAGGGGAGGAAATGGCTACACCTTC.

V gene TRBV7-2 combines with J gene TRBJ2-7; TRBD2 matches 8 bases. The CDR3 consists of 15 residues. With 1 base clipped from V and 0 bases from J, the junction kept 2 bases outside the gene matches. CDR1 SGHTA and CDR2 FQGNSA come from the germline V gene. This chain's CDR3 is CASSLVAGSSYEQYF. The CDR3 region has the DNA TGTGCCAGCAGCTTAGTAGCGGGGTCCTCCTACGAGCAGTACTTC.

J is TRBJ1-2 and V is TRBV9, with D unresolved. Germline-derived CDR1 and CDR2 are SGDLS and YYNGEE. There are 14 residues in the CDR3. Trimming took off 3 bases at V and 3 bases at J, with 12 bases between the two ends. For the CDR3, the DNA is TGTGCCAGCAGCGCGCGCCGACTGGACTATGGCTACACCTTC. It is translated as CASSARRLDYGYTF.

The chain couples TRBV7-2 to TRBJ1-1; D is unclear. This CDR3 has 14 amino acids. V was trimmed by 4 bases and J by 0 bases, leaving 9 bases between them. CDR1 SGHTA and CDR2 FQGNSA come from the germline V gene. The CDR3 DNA reads as TGTGCCAGCAGCTCTTCGAGGATGAACACTGAAGCTTTCTTT. This sequence encodes CASSSSRMNTEAFF. The full variable domain, its missing parts supplied by reference TRBV7-2 and TRBJ1-1, is GAGVSQSPSNKVTEKGKDVELRCDPISGHTALYWYRQSLGQGLEFLIYFQGNSAPDKSGLPSDRFSAERTGGSVSTLTIQRTQQEDSAVYLCASSSSRMNTEAFFGQGTRLTVV.

The chain uses TRBV3-1 (or the pseudogene TRBV3-2) and TRBJ1-2; TRBD1 might be the D (5 bases). Trimming took 0 bases from V and 4 from J, leaving 12 bases between them. This CDR3 has 15 amino acids. The V gene's germline CDR1 is LGHDT and CDR2 YNNKEL (reference sequence). CDR3 protein: CASSQDRGSLYGYTF. The CDR3 region has the DNA TGTGCCAGCAGCCAAGATCGGGGGTCCCTCTATGGCTACACCTTC.